This T cell receptor (beta chain) was retrieved from a study of neurological immune-mediated disorders. Each CDR3 protein gets one entry after TCRdb re-called the 5' RACE reads with MiXCR. The sample lists 81,000 or so distinct CDR3 sequences; about 12% were seen once. The time point is: longitudinal time-point 2. The CDR3 has 13 residues. Germline values: CDR1 MDHEN, CDR2 SYDVKM. The germline V and J ends were trimmed by 6 bases and 5 bases, with 14 bases remaining between them. This clonotype has more than one count but fewer than ten. The chain is built from TRBV28 and TRBJ2-7; TRBD1 is a possible D gene (6 bases). Sequences were obtained from PBMCs. The receptor was derived from a female donor with HTLV-1-associated myelopathy (HAM/TSP). The CDR3 coding sequence is TGTGCCAGCAGGGGAACAGGGACGGACGAGCAGTACTTC. It codes for CASRGTGTDEQYF.